A single sample is the source of the 5 T cell receptor beta chains below, sequenced in a study of blood T cell repertoires in COVID-19. Repertoires were generated with immunoSEQ multiplex PCR, while TCRdb's copy carries only in-frame clones and drops some. The table has fewer than 350,000 clones, approximately 92% seen once; the top ten hold about 7%. The material sequenced was peripheral blood. Every receptor here comes from a woman aged 30 to 39 with COVID-19, enrolled during active disease.

This sequence joins TRBV5-4 and TRBJ1-1; D is undetermined. The germline CDR1 and CDR2 sequences are SGHNT and YYREEE (reference sequence). The CDR3 has 13 residues. The V and J ends lost 0 bases and 3 bases respectively, with 6 bases between them. The CDR3 here is CASSLVVDTEAFF. The CDR3, as DNA: TGTGCCAGCAGCTTGGTGGTAGACACTGAAGCTTTCTTT.

Notes on this clone: The sample contains more than one DNA sequence encoding this CDR3. V is TRBV7-3 and J is TRBJ1-1, with no clear D. The germline gives CDR1 SGHTA, CDR2 FQGTGA. The length of the CDR3 is 14 residues. V shed 0 bases and J shed 1 base, with 6 bases lying between them. CDR3 sequence: CASSLTGANTEAFF. The CDR3 nucleotides read TGTGCCAGCAGCTTAACGGGCGCGAACACTGAAGCTTTCTTT.

The rearrangement links TRBV18 to TRBJ1-3, with D possibly TRBD1 on 5 matching bases. Germline V gene sequence: CDR1 KGHSH, CDR2 LQKENI. Trimming cost V 1 base and J 0 bases, with 10 bases left between them. The CDR3 runs to 16 residues. The CDR3 sequence is CASSPLQVSSGNTIYF. CDR3 sequence (DNA): TGTGCCAGCTCACCACTACAGGTGAGCTCTGGAAACACCATATATTTT.

This clone was observed a single time. The chain combines TRBV5-4 with TRBJ2-2; 10 positions match TRBD1. Germline V gene data show CDR1 as SGHNT and CDR2 as YYREEE (reference sequence). After removal of 4 bases from V and 2 bases from J, the junction contained 8 bases not matched to a gene. There are 17 residues in the CDR3. Here the CDR3 reads CASSPRTGGFNTGELFF. Here the CDR3 DNA reads TGTGCCAGCAGCCCCCGGACAGGGGGGTTTAACACCGGGGAGCTGTTTTTT.

The rearrangement uses TRBV7-8 and TRBJ1-3; possibly TRBD1 for D (6 bases). Germline-derived CDR1 and CDR2 are SGHVS and FQNEAQ. Deletions cut 6 bases from V and 3 bases from J, with 12 bases between. CDR3 length: 14 amino acids. Written as DNA, the CDR3 is TGTGCCAGCAGACCGGACAGTCTTGGAAACACCATATATTTT. Translating it yields CASRPDSLGNTIYF.